The 9 T cell receptor beta chains in this list originate from one sample, sequenced in a study of control samples from healthy donors and cancer patients. The assay was immunoSEQ multiplex PCR, and TCRdb's table has in-frame clones only and misses some. The sample lists some 130,000 clones, about 90% occurring once. Sequencing input: blood. The receptors stem from a woman in her forties or fifties in good health.

The chain recombines TRBV4-2 with TRBJ2-1; D call uncertain. The germline V gene has CDR1 LGHNA and CDR2 YNFKEQ. This CDR3 is built from 15 residues. The V end lost 0 bases, the J end lost 2 bases, and 8 bases lay between the germline ends. The CDR3 coding sequence is TGTGCCAGCAGCCAAGAGCGGAACACCTACAATGAGCAGTTCTTC. As protein: CASSQERNTYNEQFF.

CDR3 DNA sequence: TGTGCCAGCCACCCCGATAAGAACACTGAAGCTTTCTTT. Protein sequence: CASHPDKNTEAFF. This chain links TRBV2 with TRBJ1-1; D is undetermined. Germline V CDR1 and CDR2: SNHLY, FYNNEI. V was clipped by 8 bases and J by 1 base, with 11 bases between them. This CDR3 has 13 amino acids.

To note about this clone: Compared with germline, one end of the junction differs, possibly owing to a read error. This rearrangement joins TRBV30 to TRBJ1-1; no reliable D call. This CDR3 is built from 13 residues. Germline loops: CDR1 GTSNPN, CDR2 SVGIG (reference sequence). This chain's CDR3 is CDPGRSNSTEAFF. In nucleotides, the CDR3 is TGCGATCCAGGCAGGAGCAATAGCACTGAAGCTTTCTTT. The full variable domain, rest sourced from reference TRBV30 and TRBJ1-1, is SQTIHQWPATLVQPVGSPLSLECTVEGTSNPNLYWYRQAAGRGLQLLFYSVGIGQISSEVPQNLSASRPQDRQFILSSKKLLLSDSGFYLCDPGRSNSTEAFFGQGTRLTVV.

The rearrangement joins TRBV19 to TRBJ1-5; weak D call: TRBD1 (6 bases). CDR1 is LNHDA and CDR2 is SQIVND in the germline V gene (reference sequence). Trimming pared 6 bases from V and 5 bases from J, leaving 14 bases between. This CDR3 spans 14 amino acids. CDR3 sequence reads: CASSLSGVDQPQHF. The CDR3 region has the DNA TGTGCCAGTAGCCTTTCAGGGGTGGATCAGCCCCAGCATTTT.

Written as DNA, the CDR3 is TGTGCCAGCAGTTCGTCGGGACTAGCGGGGGTCACAGATACGCAGTATTTT. It yields the protein CASSSSGLAGVTDTQYF. This sequence joins TRBV28 and TRBJ2-3; the match to TRBD2 covers 14 bases. Losses at the gene ends were 4 bases for V and 2 bases for J; bases not matched to a gene: 5. The CDR3 sequence is 17 residues long. Germline V gene data show CDR1 as MDHEN and CDR2 as SYDVKM. Filled out from reference TRBV28 and TRBJ2-3, the complete variable domain reads DVKVTQSSRYLVKRTGEKVFLECVQDMDHENMFWYRQDPGLGLRLIYFSYDVKMKEKGDIPEGYSVSREKKERFSLILESASTNQTSMYLCASSSSGLAGVTDTQYFGPGTRLTVL.

This chain links TRBV27 with TRBJ1-6; D is perhaps TRBD1 (6 bases). The CDR3 extends over 19 amino acids. With 0 bases removed from V and 6 bases from J, the gap between germline ends came to 21 bases. The germline CDR1 and CDR2 sequences are MNHEY and SMNVEV (reference sequence). CDR3 in DNA: TGTGCCAGCAGTTTATCGTGGGGGGGCTCAGGATCGTTTAATTCACCCCTCCACTTT. This translates into CASSLSWGGSGSFNSPLHF.

A note on this clone: Other DNA sequences in the same sample also yield this CDR3. The chain links TRBV18 to TRBJ1-2; TRBD1 matches at 7 bases. Germline lookup yields CDR1 KGHSH and CDR2 LQKENI. The CDR3 is 14 amino acids. V shed 6 bases and J 0 bases; nucleotides not matched to a gene: 4. The CDR3 here is CASSPGQSNYGYTF. As DNA, the CDR3 is TGTGCCAGCTCGCCGGGACAGTCTAACTATGGCTACACCTTC.

The CDR3 DNA sequence: TGTGCCAGCAGCCTCCCGGAGCCCACAGATACGCAGTATTTT. Translated, it gives CASSLPEPTDTQYF. The rearrangement uses TRBV5-4 and TRBJ2-3; D is unresolved. This CDR3 spans 14 amino acids. Germline V CDR1 and CDR2: SGHNT, YYREEE (reference sequence). Trimming removed 4 bases at V and 2 bases at J, with 11 bases between.

V gene TRBV29-1 combines with J gene TRBJ2-1; possible D gene TRBD1, 6 bases. Germline assignment: CDR1 SQVTM and CDR2 ANQGSEA. The CDR3 contains 11 residues. The V end was cut by 3 bases, the J end by 7 bases, with 7 bases between. CDR3 nucleotide sequence: TGCAGCGTTGATCAGGGGAATGAGCAGTTCTTC. The encoded protein is CSVDQGNEQFF.